This T cell receptor (beta chain) stems from a study of patients and donors after allogeneic stem cell transplantation. TCRdb reanalysed the RT-PCR reads using MiXCR and keeps one entry per CDR3 protein. The sample lists about 960,000 distinct CDR3 sequences, roughly 18% occurring once. Sequenced: blood, either unsorted or a sorted T cell fraction (not recorded which). The sequence was collected from a human donor who was either an allogeneic HSCT recipient or a stem cell or donor lymphocyte infusion donor (not recorded which). It is not recorded whose cells these are; they may come from a transplant donor.

Here the CDR3 reads CATSSGQPPKWYGYTF. CDR3 coding DNA: TGTGCCACCAGCAGTGGACAGCCCCCTAAGTGGTATGGCTACACCTTC. The V gene is TRBV15, the J gene TRBJ1-2, with a tentative D call TRBD1 (6 bases). V was shortened by 3 bases and J by 5 bases, with 19 bases between the two germline ends. CDR1 is LNHNV and CDR2 is YYDKDF in the germline V gene (reference sequence). CDR3 size: 16 residues.